These 21 T cell receptor beta chains originate from one sample sequenced in a study of T-cell memory formation after mild COVID-19. Using its own MiXCR run on the 5' RACE reads, TCRdb lists one record per CDR3 protein. The profile covers 350,000 to 450,000 distinct CDR3 sequences, with approximately 25% appearing a single time and 7.5% to 10% taken by the ten largest. Sequenced input: PBMCs or a T cell subset sorted from them (not recorded which). The receptors originated from an adult woman who had mild COVID-19 (a few samples of this study predate the infection). Cell type and time point are not known.

This clonotype was seen a few times. The chain carries TRBV7-2 and TRBJ2-7, with 8 nucleotides matching TRBD2. Trimming at V came to 2 bases and at J to 4 bases, leaving 7 bases not matched to a gene. The CDR3 sequence is 15 residues long. Germline CDR1 reads SGHTA; CDR2 reads FQGNSA. The CDR3 coding sequence is TGTGCCAGCAGCTTATCTGCTAGCGGGCAATACGAGCAGTACTTC. This encodes CASSLSASGQYEQYF.

This chain links TRBV6-5 with TRBJ2-7; TRBD2 might be the D (6 bases). Germline V CDR1 and CDR2: MNHEY, SVGAGI. V shed 7 bases and J shed 2 bases, with 15 bases lying between them. The CDR3 spans 14 residues. The CDR3 sequence is CASKSGTRTYEQYF. As DNA, the CDR3 is TGTGCCAGCAAGTCAGGGACTCGGACCTACGAGCAGTACTTC.

This clonotype has a handful of counts. The chain links TRBV7-9 to TRBJ2-3; no firm D call. Trimming cost V 1 base and J 9 bases, with 11 bases left between them. The CDR3 spans 13 residues. Germline V CDR1 and CDR2: SEHNR, FQNEAQ (reference sequence). CDR3 DNA sequence: TGTGCCAGCAGCTTAGAAGGCCCAAGGACGCAGTATTTT. Its translation: CASSLEGPRTQYF.

The V call is TRBV13, the J call TRBJ2-7; possible D gene TRBD2, 6 bases. This CDR3 contains 16 residues. From germline, CDR1 is PRHDT and CDR2 FYEKMQ (reference sequence). Trimming removed 4 bases at V and 6 bases at J, with 22 bases between. CDR3 nucleotides: TGTGCCAGCAGCTCGGCGGGGCAGAGACCTCCCGGCGAGCAGTACTTC. Translation gives CASSSAGQRPPGEQYF.

This chain links TRBV6-1 with TRBJ2-2, with 12 bases lining up with TRBD2. The trim removed 6 bases at V and 4 bases at J, leaving 3 bases unmatched. There are 15 residues in the CDR3. Germline V gene lookup returns CDR1 MNHNS and CDR2 SASEGT. CDR3 in DNA: TGTGCCAGCAGCGGACTAGCGGGGCTCACCGGGGAGCTGTTTTTT. Translating it yields CASSGLAGLTGELFF.

The sample holds many counts of this clonotype. The J gene is TRBJ2-1, the V gene TRBV5-1; no clear D gene. Germline assignment: CDR1 SGHRS and CDR2 YFSETQ. V was cut by 5 bases and J by 2 bases, with 17 bases left in between. The CDR3 covers 16 residues. DNA for the CDR3: TGCGCCAGCAGTGCGGAAGGGAAAGCCGCCTACAATGAGCAGTTCTTC. Translated, it gives CASSAEGKAAYNEQFF.

The genes are TRBV20-1 and TRBJ1-1, with D unclear. The CDR3 runs to 13 residues. In germline, CDR1 is DFQATT, CDR2 SNEGSKA (reference sequence). The V end was cut by 3 bases, the J end by 0 bases, with 8 bases between. The CDR3 sequence is CSASRALNTEAFF. For the CDR3, the DNA is TGCAGTGCTAGTAGGGCCTTGAACACTGAAGCTTTCTTT.

This clonotype has just a few counts. The rearrangement uses TRBV7-9 and TRBJ1-5, with D perhaps TRBD1 (5 bases). The length of the CDR3 is 18 residues. Germline-derived CDR1 and CDR2 are SEHNR and FQNEAQ (reference sequence). Trimming shortened V by 0 bases and J by 3 bases, and 18 bases separated the two germline ends. CDR3 DNA sequence: TGTGCCAGCAGCTTAGCTCCCCCCTCCGGGGCTCTCAATCAGCCCCAGCATTTT. Translated, it gives CASSLAPPSGALNQPQHF.

This clonotype showed up just a few times. This chain uses TRBV5-1 with TRBJ2-3, with TRBD1 identical over 8 bases. J was trimmed by 6 bases and V by 2 bases; bases with no gene match: 5. The CDR3 consists of 14 residues. Germline V gives CDR1 SGHRS, CDR2 YFSETQ. The CDR3 DNA is TGCGCCAGCAGCTTACAGGGGGAGAAGGATACGCAGTATTTT. This codes for CASSLQGEKDTQYF. The variable domain in full, completed from reference TRBV5-1 and TRBJ2-3, reads KAGVTQTPRYLIKTRGQQVTLSCSPISGHRSVSWYQQTPGQGLQFLFEYFSETQRNKGNFPGRFSGRQFSNSRSEMNVSTLELGDSALYLCASSLQGEKDTQYFGPGTRLTVL.

This clonotype was counted between two and nine times. The chain has TRBV28 and TRBJ2-3; tentatively, D is TRBD2 (5 bases). Germline V lookup: CDR1 MDHEN, CDR2 SYDVKM. This CDR3 contains 14 residues. Trimming pared 7 bases from V and 1 base from J, leaving 12 bases between. CDR3 in DNA: TGTGCCAGCACCTTAGGAGGTCGCACAGATACGCAGTATTTT. Translated, it gives CASTLGGRTDTQYF.

This rearrangement joins TRBV5-1 to TRBJ2-6, with D perhaps TRBD1 (5 bases). Trimming shortened V by 0 bases and J by 0 bases, and 7 bases separated the two germline ends. There are 16 residues in the CDR3. Germline CDR1 SGHRS, CDR2 YFSETQ. This CDR3 is CASSLATGSGANVLTF. In DNA, the CDR3 is TGCGCCAGCAGCTTGGCCACAGGCTCTGGGGCCAACGTCCTGACTTTC.

This clonotype was counted a few times. V usage is TRBV24-1 and J usage is TRBJ2-5; 7 bases fit TRBD1. There are 14 residues in the CDR3. Germline CDR1 is KGHDR and CDR2 is SFDVKD. J was trimmed by 6 bases and V by 3 bases; bases with no gene match: 6. The CDR3 reads CATSDADRAKTQYF. The CDR3 DNA follows: TGTGCCACCAGTGATGCTGACAGGGCAAAGACCCAGTACTTC.

This clonotype was counted ten times or more. The rearrangement links TRBV27 to TRBJ1-2; 8 nucleotides align to TRBD1. V lost 5 bases, J lost 13 bases, and 12 bases stayed unmatched. CDR1 and CDR2 from the germline V gene are MNHEY and SMNVEV (reference sequence). The CDR3 consists of 13 residues. The CDR3 nucleotides read TGTGCCAGCAGTCCCAGGACAGGGACCGTAGGCACCTTC. This gives the protein CASSPRTGTVGTF.

This clonotype was seen many times. V is TRBV14 and J is TRBJ2-1; 13 positions agree with TRBD2. V dropped 5 bases and J dropped 6; count of bases not matched to a gene: 10. Germline lookup yields CDR1 SGHDN and CDR2 FVKESK. CDR3 length: 17 amino acids. This CDR3 is CASSDYSGLAGVNEQFF. Written as DNA, the CDR3 is TGTGCCAGCAGCGATTATTCAGGACTAGCGGGAGTCAATGAGCAGTTCTTC.

The chain links TRBV4-1 to TRBJ1-5; D might be TRBD1 (6 bases). From germline, CDR1 is MGHRA and CDR2 YSYEKL. V lost 2 bases to trimming and J lost 2 bases, with 19 bases between them. The CDR3 contains 18 residues. The CDR3 region is CASSQTTGPASGNQPQHF. CDR3 sequence (DNA): TGCGCCAGCAGCCAAACTACAGGGCCCGCCTCGGGCAATCAGCCCCAGCATTTT.

J is TRBJ2-7 and V is TRBV9; D possibly corresponds to TRBD1 (7 bases). The germline gives CDR1 SGDLS, CDR2 YYNGEE. The CDR3 length is 14 residues. V lost 0 bases, J lost 8 bases, and 15 bases lay in between. The DNA of the CDR3 is TGTGCCAGCAGCGTAGCTCAGCAGGGGGGCAAGCAGTACTTC. Residues: CASSVAQQGGKQYF.

V is TRBV7-8 and J is TRBJ1-2; D is unresolved. V lost 1 base, J lost 3 bases, and 9 bases lay in between. Germline V gives CDR1 SGHVS, CDR2 FQNEAQ. The CDR3 consists of 14 residues. CDR3 protein: CASSLGHGDYGYTF. DNA for the CDR3: TGTGCCAGCAGCTTAGGCCACGGGGACTATGGCTACACCTTC.

This clonotype was detected many times. The chain uses TRBV18 and TRBJ2-5, with a tentative D call TRBD2 (6 bases). Trimming pared 8 bases from V and 5 bases from J, leaving 12 bases between. The germline gives CDR1 KGHSH, CDR2 LQKENI. The CDR3 runs to 12 residues. This chain's CDR3 is CASSPGGETQYF. The CDR3 DNA is TGTGCCAGCAGCCCTGGGGGGGAGACCCAGTACTTC. The full variable domain, in which reference TRBV18 and TRBJ2-5 provide the parts outside the CDR3, is NAGVMQNPRHLVRRRGQEARLRCSPMKGHSHVYWYRQLPEEGLKFMVYLQKENIIDESGMPKERFSAEFPKEGPSILRIQQVVRGDSAAYFCASSPGGETQYFGPGTRLLVL.

This clonotype was detected only a few times. The chain links TRBV24-1 to TRBJ2-3; possibly TRBD1 for D (6 bases). The CDR3 length is 15 residues. V lost 4 bases and J lost 4, with 14 bases in between. Germline CDR1 KGHDR, CDR2 SFDVKD. CDR3 bases: TGTGCCACCAGTGACTCGAGGGGGTTTCCAGATACGCAGTATTTT. Its translation is CATSDSRGFPDTQYF.

This sequence joins TRBV6-5 and TRBJ2-5, with 10 bases identical to TRBD2. Germline V CDR1 and CDR2: MNHEY, SVGAGI. The ends lost 5 bases at V and 4 bases at J; junction bases unmatched: 10. The CDR3 contains 16 residues. The CDR3 region has the DNA TGTGCCAGCAGTCCAGAACGGCTAGCGGGAGTAGAGACCCAGTACTTC. Encoded protein: CASSPERLAGVETQYF.

This clonotype was observed once. The CDR3 coding sequence is TGTGCCAGCTCACCGGGTAGCGGGAGGGGAAAGCAGTACTTC. This codes for CASSPGSGRGKQYF. The V call is TRBV18, the J call TRBJ2-7; 11 bases are a match to TRBD2. The V and J ends lost 3 bases and 8 bases, in that order; junction bases with no gene match: 6. Germline CDR1 KGHSH, CDR2 LQKENI. The CDR3 spans 14 residues.